This T cell receptor beta chain was documented in a study of blood T cell repertoires in COVID-19. There are 15 residues in the CDR3. The V segment lost 5 bases and the J segment 0 bases; nucleotides outside the gene matches: 4. Germline V gene lookup returns CDR1 SGHTA and CDR2 FQGNSA. Produced via immunoSEQ multiplex PCR; TCRdb's table is partial and in-frame only. The sample records about 190,000 clones, under 80% being singletons. The chain recombines TRBV7-2 with TRBJ2-1; 7 bases align to TRBD2. The sequenced sample consisted of peripheral blood. This clonotype was obtained from a woman between 50 and 59 years old with acute or convalescent COVID-19. The CDR3 sequence: CASSPSGSSYNEQFF. CDR3 bases: TGTGCCAGCAGCCCTAGCGGCAGCTCCTACAATGAGCAGTTCTTC. The full variable domain, rest sourced from reference TRBV7-2 and TRBJ2-1, is GAGVSQSPSNKVTEKGKDVELRCDPISGHTALYWYRQSLGQGLEFLIYFQGNSAPDKSGLPSDRFSAERTGGSVSTLTIQRTQQEDSAVYLCASSPSGSSYNEQFFGPGTRLTVL.